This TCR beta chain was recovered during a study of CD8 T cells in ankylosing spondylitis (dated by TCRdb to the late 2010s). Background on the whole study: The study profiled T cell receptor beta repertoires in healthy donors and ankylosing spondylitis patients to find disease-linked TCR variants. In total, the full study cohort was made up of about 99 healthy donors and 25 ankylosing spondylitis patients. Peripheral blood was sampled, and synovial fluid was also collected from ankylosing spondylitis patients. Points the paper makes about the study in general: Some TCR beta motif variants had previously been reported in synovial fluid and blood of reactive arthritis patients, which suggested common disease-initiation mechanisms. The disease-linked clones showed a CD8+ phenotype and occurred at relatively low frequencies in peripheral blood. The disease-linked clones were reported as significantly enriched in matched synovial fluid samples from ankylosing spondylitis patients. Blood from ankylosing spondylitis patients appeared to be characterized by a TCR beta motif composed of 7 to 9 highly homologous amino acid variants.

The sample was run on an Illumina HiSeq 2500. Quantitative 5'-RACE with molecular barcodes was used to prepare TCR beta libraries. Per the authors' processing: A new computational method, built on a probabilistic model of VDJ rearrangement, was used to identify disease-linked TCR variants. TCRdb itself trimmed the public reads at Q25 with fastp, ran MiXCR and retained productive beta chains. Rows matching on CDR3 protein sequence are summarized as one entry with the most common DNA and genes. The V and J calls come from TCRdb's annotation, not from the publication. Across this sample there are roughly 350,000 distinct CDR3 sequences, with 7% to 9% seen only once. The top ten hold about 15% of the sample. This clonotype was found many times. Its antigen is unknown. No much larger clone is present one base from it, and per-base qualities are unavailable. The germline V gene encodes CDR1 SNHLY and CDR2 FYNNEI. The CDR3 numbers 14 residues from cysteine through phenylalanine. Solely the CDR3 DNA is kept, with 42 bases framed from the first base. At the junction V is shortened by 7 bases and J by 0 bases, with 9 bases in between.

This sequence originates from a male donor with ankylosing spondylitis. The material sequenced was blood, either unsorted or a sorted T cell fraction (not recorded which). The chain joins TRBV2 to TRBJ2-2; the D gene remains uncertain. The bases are TGTGCCAGCAAATCAGTTCCGAACACCGGGGAGCTGTTTTTT. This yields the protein CASKSVPNTGELFF.